Each of the 30 T cell receptor beta chains below was sequenced from the same sample in a study of Ad26.COV2.S vaccination and SARS-CoV-2 variants. The table came from immunoSEQ multiplex PCR; TCRdb's copy has only in-frame clones and leaves some out. The data show a few hundred thousand clones, around nine tenths seen once. The treatment denotes: some 19 received Ad26.COV2.S at low or high dose, single or two shots; five or six received placebo; per-sample allocation not given. Sampling took place 63 days after the first vaccine or placebo injection. Source: peripheral blood, taken in a trial of Ad26.COV2.S vaccine versus placebo. These receptors were taken from a person aged 18-65 years who received the Ad26.COV2.S COVID-19 vaccine or a placebo.

The rearrangement uses TRBV30 and TRBJ1-1; D is unclear. The CDR3 covers 14 residues. V lost 4 bases and J lost 3, with 15 bases in between. Germline loops: CDR1 GTSNPN, CDR2 SVGIG (reference sequence). The CDR3: CAWKDSPGDTEAFF. The CDR3 nucleotides read TGTGCCTGGAAGGACTCCCCTGGGGACACTGAAGCTTTCTTT. The full variable domain, completed using reference TRBV30 and TRBJ1-1, is SQTIHQWPATLVQPVGSPLSLECTVEGTSNPNLYWYRQAAGRGLQLLFYSVGIGQISSEVPQNLSASRPQDRQFILSSKKLLLSDSGFYLCAWKDSPGDTEAFFGQGTRLTVV.

The rearrangement uses TRBV6-4 and TRBJ2-1; 12 bases agree with TRBD2. Trimming removed 4 bases from V and 5 bases from J; junction bases left unmatched: 6. This CDR3 region has 16 residues. Germline CDR1 MRHNA, CDR2 SNTAGT. The CDR3 loop reads CASSALAGGPNNEQFF. In nucleotides, the CDR3 is TGTGCCAGCAGTGCCCTAGCGGGGGGGCCGAACAATGAGCAGTTCTTC.

The chain carries TRBV9 and TRBJ2-2; 11 nucleotides agree with TRBD2. Trimming cost V 7 bases and J 7 bases; bases outside gene matches: 9. The CDR3 sequence is 15 residues long. The germline gives CDR1 SGDLS, CDR2 YYNGEE. The CDR3 region is CASGASGGLVGELFF. CDR3 DNA sequence: TGTGCCAGCGGGGCTAGCGGGGGGCTTGTCGGGGAGCTGTTTTTT.

The chain joins TRBV29-1 to TRBJ2-5; D tentatively fits TRBD1 or TRBD2 (5 bases each). This CDR3 has 13 amino acids. CDR1 and CDR2 (germline): SQVTM, ANQGSEA. The CDR3 region is CSPRDGLRGTQYF. The CDR3 region has the DNA TGCAGTCCCCGGGACGGGTTACGGGGGACCCAGTACTTC.

This sequence joins TRBV29-1 and TRBJ2-2, with a weak D call TRBD2 (5 bases). Germline CDR1 is SQVTM and CDR2 is ANQGSEA. This CDR3 is 16 amino acids long. Trimming stripped 0 bases from V and 0 bases from J, with 11 bases between. In DNA form, the CDR3 reads TGCAGCGTTGAAGAACGGGGAAACCCGAACACCGGGGAGCTGTTTTTT. Translation gives CSVEERGNPNTGELFF.

This chain joins TRBV7-2 and TRBJ1-4; 9 positions match TRBD1. The CDR3 is made up of 15 amino acids. CDR1 is SGHTA and CDR2 is FQGNSA in the germline V gene. Losses at the gene ends were 1 base for V and 7 bases for J; bases not matched to a gene: 4. The CDR3 loop is CASSLDRGLSEKLFF. In DNA form, the CDR3 reads TGTGCCAGCAGCTTAGACAGGGGGCTGAGTGAAAAACTGTTTTTT.

The V and J genes are TRBV4-1 and TRBJ1-5, with D uncertain. Germline CDR1 reads MGHRA; CDR2 reads YSYEKL. The CDR3 totals 13 residues. V was clipped by 2 bases and J by 9 bases, with 11 bases between them. The CDR3 DNA is TGCGCCAGCAGCCAAAACTACCGGGGGCCCCAGCATTTT. This encodes CASSQNYRGPQHF.

The J gene is TRBJ1-3, the V gene TRBV25-1; 7 bases align to TRBD1. The J segment lost 4 bases and the V segment lost 6 bases, leaving 3 bases of the junction unmatched. Germline assignment: CDR1 MGHDK and CDR2 SYGVNS. This CDR3 comprises 13 residues. This CDR3 is CASRTGNGNTIYF. The CDR3 DNA reads as TGTGCCAGCAGGACAGGGAACGGAAACACCATATATTTT.

The chain uses TRBV5-5 and TRBJ2-5; D is undetermined. V was pared by 0 bases and J by 0 bases, with 6 bases between. This CDR3 is built from 14 residues. The germline gives CDR1 SGHKS, CDR2 YYEKEE (reference sequence). The CDR3 DNA sequence: TGTGCCAGCAGCTTGGTTCCCTACCAAGAGACCCAGTACTTC. Its translation: CASSLVPYQETQYF.

This clone was seen a single time. The chain couples TRBV19 to TRBJ1-1, with D possibly matching TRBD1 (5 bases). The V gene's germline CDR1 is LNHDA and CDR2 SQIVND (reference sequence). CDR3 length: 14 residues. Trimming took off 7 bases at V and 4 bases at J, with 16 bases between the two ends. The CDR3, as DNA: TGTGCCAGTACCAGGGCCCCCTGGGGCACTGAAGCTTTCTTT. Translation gives CASTRAPWGTEAFF.

This clone was detected once. The rearrangement uses TRBV5-1 and TRBJ2-2; 10 bases line up with TRBD2. Trimming cost V 3 bases and J 5 bases; bases outside gene matches: 4. Germline V lookup: CDR1 SGHRS, CDR2 YFSETQ. The CDR3 extends over 15 amino acids. DNA of the CDR3: TGCGCCAGCAGCTCCGGGACTAGCGAGACCGGGGAGCTGTTTTTT. Its protein is CASSSGTSETGELFF.

V usage is TRBV5-1 and J usage is TRBJ2-2; 8 bases are shared with TRBD1. The CDR3 totals 15 residues. The germline V gene encodes CDR1 SGHRS and CDR2 YFSETQ. V was pared by 5 bases and J by 0 bases, with 3 bases of the junction left unmatched. The CDR3 protein is CASRTGASNTGELFF. The CDR3 DNA follows: TGCGCCAGCAGGACAGGGGCCTCGAACACCGGGGAGCTGTTTTTT.

This clone has a handful of counts. The rearrangement links TRBV9 to TRBJ2-1; the D is unclear. V was cut by 0 bases and J by 3 bases, with 4 bases left in between. The CDR3 is made up of 13 amino acids. Germline V CDR1 and CDR2: SGDLS, YYNGEE. In nucleotides, the CDR3 is TGTGCCAGCAGCGTAGGGGACTACAATGAGCAGTTCTTC. Translation: CASSVGDYNEQFF.

The genes are TRBV9 and TRBJ2-2; tentatively, D is TRBD1 (5 bases). The CDR3 runs 15 residues. CDR1 and CDR2 (germline): SGDLS, YYNGEE. V was clipped by 3 bases and J by 2 bases, with 11 bases between them. Written as DNA, the CDR3 is TGTGCCAGCAGCGGCAGGGTGCCTAACACCGGGGAGCTGTTTTTT. It specifies CASSGRVPNTGELFF.

V gene TRBV4-1 combines with J gene TRBJ1-2, with D perhaps matching TRBD1 (5 bases). The CDR3 spans 14 residues. The V gene lost 0 bases and the J gene lost 3 bases, with 8 bases spanning the gap. CDR1 is MGHRA and CDR2 is YSYEKL in the germline V gene. Here the CDR3 DNA reads TGCGCCAGCAGCCAAGATGTAGGGGACTATGGCTACACCTTC. This gives the protein CASSQDVGDYGYTF.

J is TRBJ1-1 and V is TRBV11-2; tentatively, D is TRBD1 (5 bases). V was clipped by 0 bases and J by 1 base, with 12 bases between them. Germline loops: CDR1 SGHAT, CDR2 FQNNGV. The CDR3 runs 16 residues. The CDR3 coding sequence is TGTGCCAGCAGCTTAGATCCCCCGACAGAGAACACTGAAGCTTTCTTT. Protein: CASSLDPPTENTEAFF.

Concerning this clone itself: Other DNA sequences in this sample translate to the same CDR3. The V gene is TRBV10-3, the J gene TRBJ2-7; 9 bases line up with TRBD1. After removal of 4 bases from V and 7 bases from J, the junction contained 2 bases not matched to a gene. This CDR3 contains 12 residues. The germline V gene has CDR1 ENHRY and CDR2 SYGVKD. Here the CDR3 DNA reads TGTGCCATCAGTGGGACAGGGGTTGAGCAGTACTTC. Its translation is CAISGTGVEQYF.

This chain uses TRBV7-9 with TRBJ1-5, with 7 bases matching TRBD1. There are 14 residues in the CDR3. Trimming cost V 5 bases and J 6 bases; bases outside gene matches: 7. Looked up from germline, CDR1 is SEHNR and CDR2 is FQNEAQ (reference sequence). CDR3 DNA sequence: TGTGCCAGCAGCGTAGACAGGGATCGTCAGCCCCAGCATTTT. Residues: CASSVDRDRQPQHF.

The rearrangement links TRBV10-2 to TRBJ2-3; 10 bases line up with TRBD2. J lost 7 bases, V lost 0 bases, and 4 bases had no gene match. The germline V gene encodes CDR1 WSHSY and CDR2 SAAADI. This CDR3 region has 15 residues. The CDR3 sequence: CASSESAGGPNTQYF. CDR3 in DNA: TGCGCCAGCAGTGAGTCAGCGGGGGGGCCGAATACGCAGTATTTT.

This clone has only a few counts. This chain connects TRBV7-2 to TRBJ1-5; no firm D call. Per germline, CDR1 SGHTA and CDR2 FQGNSA. The CDR3 is 15 residues long. Trimming left V 1 base short and J 1 base short, with 8 bases between. The CDR3 DNA is TGTGCCAGCAGCTTAGGGAGTGGGAGCAATCAGCCCCAGCATTTT. This encodes CASSLGSGSNQPQHF.

The chain couples TRBV7-2 to TRBJ2-2; 7 bases line up with TRBD2. Germline V gene sequence: CDR1 SGHTA, CDR2 FQGNSA. V gave up 5 bases and J gave up 3 bases; unmatched junction bases: 6. The CDR3 loop spans 15 amino acids. The CDR3 protein is CASSQGSGYTGELFF. The CDR3 DNA reads TGTGCCAGCAGCCAGGGTAGCGGGTACACCGGGGAGCTGTTTTTT. The full variable domain, completed using reference TRBV7-2 and TRBJ2-2, is GAGVSQSPSNKVTEKGKDVELRCDPISGHTALYWYRQSLGQGLEFLIYFQGNSAPDKSGLPSDRFSAERTGGSVSTLTIQRTQQEDSAVYLCASSQGSGYTGELFFGEGSRLTVL.

The V gene is TRBV2, the J gene TRBJ2-2, with D possibly being TRBD1 (5 bases). Germline CDR1 reads SNHLY; CDR2 reads FYNNEI. V dropped 8 bases and J dropped 5 bases, with 12 bases sitting between them. CDR3 size: 13 residues. The CDR3 loop reads CASRFQGTGELFF. CDR3 in DNA: TGTGCCAGCCGTTTTCAGGGAACCGGGGAGCTGTTTTTT. Supplemented by reference TRBV2 and TRBJ2-2, the full variable domain reads EPEVTQTPSHQVTQMGQEVILRCVPISNHLYFYWYRQILGQKVEFLVSFYNNEISEKSEIFDDQFSVERPDGSNFTLKIRSTKLEDSAMYFCASRFQGTGELFFGEGSRLTVL.

V usage is TRBV25-1 and J usage is TRBJ1-3; possible D gene TRBD1, 5 bases. The length of the CDR3 is 16 residues. Germline CDR1 is MGHDK and CDR2 is SYGVNS. Trimming took off 4 bases at V and 1 base at J, with 14 bases between the two ends. CDR3 DNA: TGTGCCAGCAGTGGTGGGGGAGGGATTTCTGGAAACACCATATATTTT. Protein sequence: CASSGGGGISGNTIYF.

The chain has TRBV6-5 and TRBJ2-7; perhaps D is TRBD1 or TRBD2 (5 bases each). V was cut by 8 bases and J by 1 base, with 18 bases left in between. The CDR3 consists of 15 residues. From germline, CDR1 is MNHEY and CDR2 SVGAGI. In DNA form, the CDR3 reads TGTGCCAGCGGGCTCGGGACGGCTCAATCCTACGAGCAGTACTTC. Translated: CASGLGTAQSYEQYF.

This chain connects TRBV29-1 to TRBJ1-4; D not certain. Germline V gives CDR1 SQVTM, CDR2 ANQGSEA. With 0 bases removed from V and 0 bases from J, the gap between germline ends came to 8 bases. The CDR3 has 15 residues. CDR3 DNA sequence: TGCAGCGTTGAAGATCCGGCCCCAACTAATGAAAAACTGTTTTTT. It translates to CSVEDPAPTNEKLFF.

This sequence joins TRBV5-4 and TRBJ1-1; the D gene is possibly TRBD1 (5 bases). Germline V gives CDR1 SGHNT, CDR2 YYREEE (reference sequence). V was shortened by 0 bases and J by 1 base, with 7 bases between the two germline ends. This CDR3 has 14 residues. CDR3 sequence reads: CASSLDRPNTEAFF. For the CDR3, the DNA is TGTGCCAGCAGCTTGGACAGGCCGAACACTGAAGCTTTCTTT.

The V and J genes are TRBV6-6 and TRBJ2-7; D is perhaps TRBD1 (6 bases). Trimming took 5 bases from V and 3 from J, leaving 14 bases between them. The CDR3 consists of 14 residues. Germline values: CDR1 MNHNY, CDR2 SVGAGI (reference sequence). The CDR3 is CASSSRDTRYEQYF. The CDR3 coding sequence is TGTGCCAGCAGTAGCCGGGACACTCGCTACGAGCAGTACTTC.

The genes are TRBV10-3 and TRBJ2-7; 7 nucleotides align to TRBD2. The CDR3 is made up of 12 amino acids. Germline CDR1 ENHRY, CDR2 SYGVKD. V trimming: 8 bases; J trimming: 7 bases; junction bases outside the gene matches: 8. The CDR3 sequence is CAIGAGVREQYF. CDR3 nucleotides: TGTGCCATCGGGGCGGGGGTTAGAGAGCAGTACTTC.

The rearrangement uses TRBV29-1 and TRBJ2-2; unclear D gene. Trimming pared 5 bases from V and 0 bases from J, leaving 7 bases between. The CDR3 extends over 13 amino acids. Germline V gene lookup returns CDR1 SQVTM and CDR2 ANQGSEA. CDR3 DNA sequence: TGCAGCGTTCCCCAGACGAACACCGGGGAGCTGTTTTTT. Its translation: CSVPQTNTGELFF.

This clone has just one count. This chain uses TRBV30 with TRBJ2-7; D uncertain. CDR1 is GTSNPN and CDR2 is SVGIG in the germline V gene (reference sequence). This CDR3 has 12 residues. V dropped 5 bases and J dropped 4 bases, with 12 bases sitting between them. CDR3 residues: CAWDQNYYEQYF. DNA for the CDR3: TGTGCCTGGGACCAGAACTATTACGAGCAGTACTTC.